This entry lists 31 T cell receptor beta chains sequenced from one sample in a study of blood T cell repertoires in COVID-19. Profiling relied on immunoSEQ multiplex PCR, and the TCRdb table lists in-frame clones only, not all of them. The sample consists of a few hundred thousand clones, roughly 85% of them appearing once. Input material: PBMCs or T cells enriched from blood (not recorded which). The receptor set was obtained from a woman between 45 and 60 years old who had been exposed to COVID-19.

This clone has just a few counts. V gene TRBV18 combines with J gene TRBJ1-2, with D perhaps matching TRBD1 (5 bases). This CDR3 has 13 amino acids. Germline values: CDR1 KGHSH, CDR2 LQKENI. Between the trimmed V and J ends, which lost 2 bases and 7 bases, there was a span of 11 bases. The CDR3 is CASSPGQGFGYTF. The CDR3 region has the DNA TGTGCCAGCTCACCAGGGCAGGGTTTTGGCTACACCTTC.

This clone was observed once. V and J are TRBV6-4 and TRBJ2-3; 11 nucleotides agree with TRBD2. Losses at the gene ends were 6 bases for V and 2 bases for J; bases not matched to a gene: 4. This CDR3 is 15 amino acids long. The V gene's germline CDR1 is MRHNA and CDR2 SNTAGT. CDR3 protein: CASRAGLAATDTQYF. The CDR3 DNA reads TGTGCCAGCAGAGCGGGACTAGCGGCCACAGATACGCAGTATTTT.

The V gene is TRBV11-2, the J gene TRBJ2-3, with 12 bases aligning to TRBD1. This CDR3 spans 19 amino acids. Germline CDR1 reads SGHAT; CDR2 reads FQNNGV. Trimming took 4 bases from V and 4 from J; bases not matched to a gene: 15. The DNA of the CDR3 is TGTGCCAGCAGCTCCAATCTCCTGGGGACAGGGGGCCGGGCAGATACGCAGTATTTT. It specifies CASSSNLLGTGGRADTQYF.

The chain links TRBV5-8 to TRBJ1-1, with a tentative D call TRBD1 (5 bases). Per the germline V gene, CDR1 is SGHTS and CDR2 is YDEGEE. The CDR3 is 14 residues long. Trimming cost V 2 bases and J 1 base, with 9 bases left between them. The CDR3 spells CASSFRGRNTEAFF. The CDR3 nucleotides are TGTGCCAGCAGCTTTAGGGGAAGGAACACTGAAGCTTTCTTT.

The genes are TRBV5-1 and TRBJ1-2; 11 positions agree with TRBD1. CDR1 SGHRS and CDR2 YFSETQ come from the germline V gene. The CDR3 contains 15 residues. Trimming at V came to 4 bases and at J to 5 bases, leaving 7 bases not matched to a gene. The CDR3 spells CASSIGTGGFYGYTF. The CDR3 DNA reads TGCGCCAGCAGCATAGGGACAGGGGGATTTTATGGCTACACCTTC.

The chain joins TRBV19 to TRBJ1-6, with unresolved D. The V end lost 1 base, the J end lost 9 bases, and 4 bases lay between the germline ends. Germline V gene data show CDR1 as LNHDA and CDR2 as SQIVND (reference sequence). The CDR3 runs to 12 residues. The CDR3 is CASSIGGSPLHF. DNA of the CDR3: TGTGCCAGTAGTATAGGCGGTTCACCCCTCCACTTT. Filled out from reference TRBV19 and TRBJ1-6, the complete variable domain reads DGGITQSPKYLFRKEGQNVTLSCEQNLNHDAMYWYRQDPGQGLRLIYYSQIVNDFQKGDIAEGYSVSREKKESFPLTVTSAQKNPTAFYLCASSIGGSPLHFGNGTRLTVT.

This clone was detected once. The chain links TRBV7-2 to TRBJ2-1; 8 bases line up with TRBD1. This CDR3 is 17 amino acids long. Germline loops: CDR1 SGHTA, CDR2 FQGNSA. Trimming at V came to 0 bases and at J to 5 bases, leaving 9 bases not matched to a gene. CDR3 loop: CASSLASGGVTNNEQFF. CDR3 nucleotide sequence: TGTGCCAGCAGCTTAGCTTCAGGGGGCGTCACGAACAATGAGCAGTTCTTC.

This chain uses TRBV6-2 or TRBV6-3 with TRBJ2-7; D unresolved. The germline V gene has CDR1 MNHEY and CDR2 SVGEGT. The CDR3 has 13 residues. V lost 5 bases, J lost 2 bases, and 10 bases lay in between. The CDR3 DNA reads as TGTGCCAGCAGTCCAACTATAGCCTACGAGCAGTACTTC. Translated, it gives CASSPTIAYEQYF.

J is TRBJ1-3 and V is TRBV28; D might be TRBD1 (6 bases). Germline CDR1 is MDHEN and CDR2 is SYDVKM. CDR3 length equals 16 residues. With 5 bases removed from V and 0 bases from J, the gap between germline ends came to 14 bases. CDR3 nucleotides: TGTGCCAGCAGTCCAGGGGCCGGCTCCTCTGGAAACACCATATATTTT. It yields the protein CASSPGAGSSGNTIYF.

The chain is built from TRBV12-3 or TRBV12-4 and TRBJ2-2; D call uncertain. The germline V and J ends were trimmed by 8 bases and 4 bases, with 8 bases remaining between them. This CDR3 is built from 12 residues. The CDR3 spells CASGHSTGELFF. The CDR3 bases are TGTGCCAGCGGTCACTCCACCGGGGAGCTGTTTTTT.

As to this clone: A much larger clone lies a single base off, so this may be a read error. V is TRBV27 and J is TRBJ1-2; TRBD1 is a possible D gene (6 bases). The germline V and J ends were trimmed by 5 bases and 0 bases, with 7 bases remaining between them. Germline V lookup: CDR1 MNHEY, CDR2 SMNVEV (reference sequence). The CDR3 has 13 amino acids. The CDR3 nucleotides read TGTGCCAGCAGTCGGACAGCTAACTATGGCTACACCTTC. Protein: CASSRTANYGYTF.

This rearrangement joins TRBV18 to TRBJ1-2, with unresolved D. Germline-derived CDR1 and CDR2 are KGHSH and LQKENI. The CDR3 length is 14 residues. V lost 2 bases, J lost 8 bases, and 15 bases lay in between. This CDR3 is CASSPESRLKGYTF. Here the CDR3 DNA reads TGTGCCAGCTCACCAGAAAGCAGGTTAAAGGGCTACACCTTC.

This clone was observed once. The CDR3 sequence is CASSAGQPPNTEAFF. In DNA, the CDR3 is TGTGCCAGCAGCGCGGGACAGCCACCGAACACTGAAGCTTTCTTT. The V gene is TRBV7-8, the J gene TRBJ1-1, with 7 bases matching TRBD1. The V segment lost 5 bases and the J segment 1 base; nucleotides outside the gene matches: 7. CDR1 and CDR2 from the germline V gene are SGHVS and FQNEAQ. The CDR3 is 15 amino acids.

The rearrangement uses TRBV28 and TRBJ1-5; possible D gene TRBD1, 5 bases. The length of the CDR3 is 12 residues. V was shortened by 6 bases and J by 6 bases, with 9 bases between the two germline ends. The germline gives CDR1 MDHEN, CDR2 SYDVKM. The CDR3 is CASRGGGQPQHF. DNA for the CDR3: TGTGCCAGCAGGGGGGGAGGTCAGCCCCAGCATTTT.

The chain has TRBV5-6 and TRBJ1-1; TRBD1 matches at 10 bases. The germline gives CDR1 SGHDT, CDR2 YYEEEE. The junction had 11 bases not matched to a gene; V was cut back by 4 bases and J by 5 bases. The CDR3 runs 16 residues. The CDR3: CASSMTGGADRTEAFF. Here the CDR3 DNA reads TGTGCCAGCAGCATGACAGGGGGCGCGGATCGGACTGAAGCTTTCTTT. The full variable domain, with the rest looked up from reference TRBV5-6 and TRBJ1-1, is DAGVTQSPTHLIKTRGQQVTLRCSPKSGHDTVSWYQQALGQGPQFIFQYYEEEERQRGNFPDRFSGHQFPNYSSELNVNALLLGDSALYLCASSMTGGADRTEAFFGQGTRLTVV.

The genes are TRBV15 and TRBJ2-7; D is possibly TRBD2 (6 bases). Germline V gene sequence: CDR1 LNHNV, CDR2 YYDKDF (reference sequence). The CDR3 is 18 amino acids. V lost 0 bases and J lost 8, with 26 bases in between. The DNA of the CDR3 is TGTGCCACCAGCAGAGATCCGTCCGGGGGAAAGATAGTTACGCAGCAGTACTTC. It yields the protein CATSRDPSGGKIVTQQYF.

This clone came up once. The chain couples TRBV7-2 to TRBJ2-2; possible D gene TRBD2, 5 bases. Trimming removed 3 bases from V and 4 bases from J, with 15 bases in between. The CDR3 length is 16 residues. CDR1 SGHTA and CDR2 FQGNSA come from the germline V gene. CDR3 coding DNA: TGTGCCAGCAGCTTCTATCGGGGAACGGGCACCGGGGAGCTGTTTTTT. Protein sequence: CASSFYRGTGTGELFF.

The chain joins TRBV9 to TRBJ1-4; possibly TRBD1 for D (5 bases). The germline V gene encodes CDR1 SGDLS and CDR2 YYNGEE. With 2 bases removed from V and 8 bases from J, the gap between germline ends came to 16 bases. This CDR3 region has 15 residues. The CDR3 region has the DNA TGTGCCAGCAGCGTCGCCCTAGGGGTTGGAGAAAAACTGTTTTTT. Residues: CASSVALGVGEKLFF.

V gene TRBV28 combines with J gene TRBJ2-7; 7 positions agree with TRBD1. Looked up from germline, CDR1 is MDHEN and CDR2 is SYDVKM. V shed 7 bases and J 2 bases; nucleotides not matched to a gene: 2. The CDR3 consists of 12 residues. The CDR3 spells CASTQGAYEQYF. CDR3 nucleotides: TGTGCCAGCACCCAGGGGGCCTACGAGCAGTACTTC.

This chain joins TRBV27 and TRBJ2-1; 7 bases agree with TRBD1. Germline V CDR1 and CDR2: MNHEY, SMNVEV (reference sequence). V trimming: 10 bases; J trimming: 4 bases; junction bases outside the gene matches: 4. The CDR3 totals 12 residues. The CDR3 coding sequence is TGTGCCACCCAGGGACAGTACAATGAGCAGTTCTTC. Translation: CATQGQYNEQFF.

This chain uses TRBV27 with TRBJ2-2; D is possibly TRBD1 (6 bases). In germline, CDR1 is MNHEY, CDR2 SMNVEV (reference sequence). This CDR3 region has 18 residues. V was pared by 9 bases and J by 4 bases, with 27 bases between. In DNA, the CDR3 is TGTGCCAGACAGGGCCCCCAGGAAAGGGGTTTAGTCACCGGGGAGCTGTTTTTT. As protein: CARQGPQERGLVTGELFF.

The chain is built from TRBV4-3 and TRBJ1-2; 9 nucleotides line up with TRBD1. CDR3 size: 16 residues. J lost 2 bases, V lost 6 bases, and 10 bases had no gene match. The germline V gene has CDR1 LGHNA and CDR2 YSLEER. The CDR3 nucleotides are TGCGCCAGCAGACTTTACCAAGGGACAGGGAACTATGGCTACACCTTC. Its translation: CASRLYQGTGNYGYTF.

DNA for the CDR3: TGTGCTAGTGTCGACCGGGACAGTTCCAATGAGCAGTTCTTC. Translated, it gives CASVDRDSSNEQFF. This chain joins TRBV12-5 and TRBJ2-1, with 7 bases aligning to TRBD1. This CDR3 has 14 amino acids. J gave up 6 bases and V 7 bases, and 9 bases lay outside the gene matches. Germline-derived CDR1 and CDR2 are LGHNT and FRNRAP.

The chain couples TRBV28 to TRBJ1-2; D is perhaps TRBD1 (6 bases). The CDR3 is made up of 17 amino acids. Looked up from germline, CDR1 is MDHEN and CDR2 is SYDVKM. V shed 6 bases and J shed 3 bases, with 23 bases lying between them. The DNA for the CDR3 is TGTGCCAGCAGGCCCCTTTTCCCACCCCGGACAGACTATGGCTACACCTTC. Amino acids: CASRPLFPPRTDYGYTF.

The V gene is TRBV4-3, the J gene TRBJ1-1; D remains ambiguous. The CDR3 contains 15 residues. Germline V gene data show CDR1 as LGHNA and CDR2 as YSLEER. Trimming removed 0 bases at V and 3 bases at J, with 11 bases between. CDR3 sequence: CASSQDLARHTEAFF. CDR3 DNA: TGCGCCAGCAGCCAAGATTTAGCACGGCACACTGAAGCTTTCTTT.

This chain uses TRBV7-9 with TRBJ2-7; perhaps TRBD1 as D (6 bases). V was shortened by 3 bases and J by 5 bases, with 11 bases between the two germline ends. CDR3 length: 13 residues. Per germline, CDR1 SEHNR and CDR2 FQNEAQ (reference sequence). This chain's CDR3 is CASSFTGLHEQYF. The CDR3 DNA is TGTGCCAGCAGCTTTACAGGGTTACACGAGCAGTACTTC.

This chain links TRBV29-1 with TRBJ2-7; 7 nucleotides match TRBD1. V was pared by 7 bases and J by 1 base, with 7 bases of the junction left unmatched. The CDR3 extends over 13 amino acids. CDR1 and CDR2 from the germline V gene are SQVTM and ANQGSEA. The CDR3 bases are TGCAGCGCACGACAGGGCCTGTCCTACGAGCAGTACTTC. The encoded protein is CSARQGLSYEQYF.

V and J are TRBV3-1 (or the pseudogene TRBV3-2) and TRBJ1-2; D ambiguous. V lost 3 bases to trimming and J lost 3 bases, with 17 bases between them. Germline V gene sequence: CDR1 LGHDT, CDR2 YNNKEL (reference sequence). CDR3 length: 16 amino acids. CDR3 DNA sequence: TGTGCCAGCAGCCAGTTCCCGGGGTCGATGGACTATGGCTACACCTTC. It codes for CASSQFPGSMDYGYTF.

The chain recombines TRBV7-3 with TRBJ2-3; D perhaps matches TRBD2 (7 bases). With 3 bases removed from V and 4 bases from J, the gap between germline ends came to 14 bases. This CDR3 region has 15 residues. Germline V lookup: CDR1 SGHTA, CDR2 FQGTGA. CDR3 sequence reads: CASSLAGGLPDTQYF. The CDR3 region has the DNA TGTGCCAGCAGCTTGGCCGGGGGGCTGCCAGATACGCAGTATTTT.

The chain uses TRBV28 and TRBJ2-4; unclear D gene. This CDR3 has 15 residues. CDR1 is MDHEN, CDR2 SYDVKM, per germline. V was cut by 6 bases and J by 0 bases, with 12 bases left in between. The chain's CDR3 is CASRRSLLAKNIQYF. The CDR3 bases are TGTGCCAGCAGGCGGAGTTTACTAGCCAAAAACATTCAGTACTTC.

J is TRBJ1-1 and V is TRBV9; TRBD1 agrees at 9 bases. Germline loops: CDR1 SGDLS, CDR2 YYNGEE. V shed 3 bases and J 3 bases; nucleotides not matched to a gene: 6. This CDR3 contains 15 residues. DNA for the CDR3: TGTGCCAGCAGCGCCCAACAGGGGGCCTACACTGAAGCTTTCTTT. Translation gives CASSAQQGAYTEAFF.